The text below deals with one T cell receptor (beta chain). No antigen is known for it. The data were taken from a study of cytotoxic CD8 clonotypes in ibrutinib-treated CLL. Study-wide points: Baseline-level clonality went beyond age-matched healthy donors and moved in step with circulating CD8+ T-cell counts.

CDR1 is LGHNT, CDR2 FRNRAP, per germline. Trimming took 4 bases from V and 5 from J, leaving 23 bases between them. The CDR3 sequence is 17 residues long. Assay: immunoSEQ multiplex PCR; the TCRdb copy retains only in-frame clones and omits some. The table records about 140,000 clones, 70% to 90% of them present only once. The TCR sequence derives from a human donor with chronic lymphocytic leukemia. The V gene is TRBV12-5, the J gene TRBJ2-5; TRBD1 might be the D (5 bases). The sequencing here drew on PBMCs, taken after 36 months of ibrutinib treatment. The CDR3: CASGWGPVSKDRETQYF. Here the CDR3 DNA reads TGTGCTAGTGGTTGGGGCCCCGTCAGTAAGGATCGGGAGACCCAGTACTTC.